What follows are 6 T cell receptor beta chains derived from one specimen sequenced in a study of T-cell reconstitution after alpha-beta-depleted transplantation in children. Preparation of the TCRbeta library used unique molecular identifiers. TCRdb independently ran MiXCR on the PCR reads; one entry per CDR3 protein. The sample has 17,000 or so distinct CDR3 sequences, under 15% seen once. This specimen consisted of PBMCs, mostly from graft donor cells, obtained 180 days after TCRalphabeta/CD19-depleted stem cell transplant. These receptors were collected from a boy under two years old who had a stem cell transplant for Wiskott-Aldrich syndrome, so the T cells may come from the graft donor.

This clonotype was seen a handful of times. J is TRBJ1-2 and V is TRBV25-1; 8 bases line up with TRBD1. This CDR3 has 15 residues. V lost 2 bases and J lost 7; bases outside the gene matches: 9. Germline lookup yields CDR1 MGHDK and CDR2 SYGVNS. In nucleotides, the CDR3 is TGTGCCAGCAGTGAAATCGGGCAGGGGGCTATTGGCTACACCTTC. Its translation is CASSEIGQGAIGYTF.

In this sample, this clonotype turned up many times. The gene calls are TRBV20-1 and TRBJ2-5, with 7 bases fitting TRBD1. The CDR3 consists of 14 residues. V lost 5 bases, J lost 2 bases, and 8 bases stayed unmatched. Germline V gives CDR1 DFQATT, CDR2 SNEGSKA (reference sequence). DNA of the CDR3: TGCAGTGCTTCTCCGGGACAGCGGCAAGAGACCCAGTACTTC. Its translation is CSASPGQRQETQYF.

The rearrangement links TRBV28 to TRBJ2-1; TRBD1 matches 7 bases. V lost 6 bases and J lost 8; bases outside the gene matches: 7. The CDR3 runs 13 residues. Germline values: CDR1 MDHEN, CDR2 SYDVKM. The CDR3 spells CASRRQGRDEQFF. The CDR3 nucleotides are TGTGCCAGCAGGAGACAGGGTAGGGATGAGCAGTTCTTC.

This clonotype was found a few times. The chain has TRBV4-2 and TRBJ2-7, with TRBD1 matching 8 bases. The CDR3 covers 15 residues. Germline assignment: CDR1 LGHNA and CDR2 YNFKEQ. The junction had 3 bases not matched to a gene; V was cut back by 0 bases and J by 2 bases. As DNA, the CDR3 is TGTGCCAGCAGCCAAGAACGGACAGGGACCTACGAGCAGTACTTC. Residues: CASSQERTGTYEQYF.

In this sample, this clonotype turned up a few times. J is TRBJ1-1 and V is TRBV5-1, with D possibly being TRBD1 (6 bases). The V and J ends lost 0 bases and 0 bases respectively, with 9 bases between them. Germline V gene sequence: CDR1 SGHRS, CDR2 YFSETQ. CDR3 length: 15 residues. The CDR3 loop reads CASSLDGQMNTEAFF. The CDR3 bases are TGCGCCAGCAGCTTGGATGGACAGATGAACACTGAAGCTTTCTTT.

This clonotype showed up many times. The rearrangement links TRBV7-8 to TRBJ2-1; D is tentatively TRBD1 or TRBD2 (5 bases each). CDR3 size: 22 residues. V lost 1 base and J lost 0, with 28 bases in between. Germline-derived CDR1 and CDR2 are SGHVS and FQNEAQ. CDR3 sequence reads: CASSLEASRVPRLSASYNEQFF. The CDR3 DNA reads as TGTGCCAGCAGCTTAGAGGCTAGCAGGGTCCCACGCCTCTCTGCCTCCTACAATGAGCAGTTCTTC.